This TCR beta chain was observed in a study of monozygotic twins with inflammatory bowel disease. TCRdb reprocessed the 5' RACE reads and keeps a single row for each CDR3 protein, giving no DNA. The repertoire table contains approximately 150,000 distinct CDR3 sequences. From germline, CDR1 is MDHEN and CDR2 SYDVKM. This CDR3 is 14 amino acids long. General study results and limits: Patients with IBD had less TCRbeta diversity (inverse Simpson) than their healthy co-twins.

In the case of this clonotype: The antigen remains undetermined.

The clonotype comes from a human donor with ulcerative colitis or Crohn's disease, or a healthy co-twin of an affected twin (not recorded which). What was sequenced was blood. The J gene is TRBJ1-6, the V gene TRBV28; as DNA is missing, the TRBD1 call by TCRdb cannot be tested. This CDR3 is CASSLTGGYSPLHF.